These T cell receptor beta chains were read from a single sample in a study of regulatory T cells in long-lasting Graves disease. Each CDR3 protein is one row after TCRdb ran MiXCR on the multiplex PCR reads. This table holds about 430,000 distinct CDR3 sequences, around 23% found once. The sample in question was peripheral blood mononuclear cells (PBMCs), obtained when the disease was refractory, from a patient treated with antithyroid drugs. The receptors were sampled from a female donor with Graves disease. Each CDR3 is given with its conserved first and last residue. A D gene is named only where the DNA matches it firmly. Not all rows give a size; the values are once, few, many and, for expanded clones, a class.

CDR3aa: CASSQDLGNDEQYF
CDR3nt: TGCGCCAGCAGCCAAGACTTGGGAAACGACGAGCAGTACTTC
abundance: few
v_gene: TRBV4-1
d_gene: .
j_gene: TRBJ2-7

CDR3aa: CAGGFSTDTQYF
CDR3nt: TGTGCGGGTGGATTTTCCACAGATACGCAGTATTTT
abundance: few
v_gene: TRBV6-1
d_gene: .
j_gene: TRBJ2-3

CDR3aa: CASSFARQGYYGYTF
CDR3nt: TGTGCCAGCAGTTTTGCGAGACAGGGCTACTATGGCTACACCTTC
abundance: many
v_gene: TRBV12-3/TRBV12-4
d_gene: TRBD1
j_gene: TRBJ1-2

CDR3aa: CATQGGQPQHF
CDR3nt: TGTGCCACGCAGGGGGGTCAGCCCCAGCATTTT
abundance: many
v_gene: TRBV28
d_gene: TRBD1
j_gene: TRBJ1-5

CDR3aa: CASRKGQASTATNEKLFF
CDR3nt: TGTGCCAGCAGAAAAGGACAGGCGTCCACTGCAACTAATGAAAAACTGTTTTTT
abundance: many
v_gene: TRBV19
d_gene: TRBD1
j_gene: TRBJ1-4

CDR3aa: CSAGRVGGTSTDTQYF
CDR3nt: TGCAGTGCTGGAAGGGTTGGGGGGACTAGCACAGATACGCAGTATTTT
abundance: .
v_gene: TRBV20-1
d_gene: .
j_gene: TRBJ2-3

CDR3aa: CSASLRAATEAFF
CDR3nt: TGCAGTGCTAGCTTGAGGGCCGCCACTGAAGCTTTCTTT
abundance: .
v_gene: TRBV20-1
d_gene: .
j_gene: TRBJ1-1

CDR3aa: CAIRLQGGDYEQYF
CDR3nt: TGTGCCATCAGGTTACAGGGGGGCGACTACGAGCAGTACTTC
abundance: .
v_gene: TRBV10-3
d_gene: TRBD1
j_gene: TRBJ2-7

CDR3aa: CASSQARTSTYYEQYF
CDR3nt: TGCGCCAGCAGCCAAGCTCGGACTAGCACCTACTACGAGCAGTACTTC
abundance: once
v_gene: TRBV4-1
d_gene: TRBD2
j_gene: TRBJ2-7

CDR3aa: CSASVDRLDVGEKLFF
CDR3nt: TGCAGTGCTAGTGTGGACAGGTTGGACGTTGGGGAAAAACTGTTTTTT
abundance: few
v_gene: TRBV20-1
d_gene: TRBD1
j_gene: TRBJ1-4

CDR3aa: CAWSGGQGTYEQYF
CDR3nt: TGTGCCTGGAGTGGTGGACAGGGAACCTACGAGCAGTACTTC
abundance: .
v_gene: TRBV30
d_gene: TRBD1
j_gene: TRBJ2-7

CDR3aa: CASRPGTSGYSYEQYF
CDR3nt: TGTGCCAGCAGGCCCGGGACTAGCGGGTACTCCTACGAGCAGTACTTC
abundance: many
v_gene: TRBV27
d_gene: TRBD2
j_gene: TRBJ2-7

CDR3aa: CSVEGLAGEQYF
CDR3nt: TGCAGCGTTGAGGGACTAGCTGGTGAGCAGTACTTC
abundance: few
v_gene: TRBV29-1
d_gene: TRBD2
j_gene: TRBJ2-7

CDR3aa: CSVSKGDNEQYF
CDR3nt: TGCAGCGTTTCCAAAGGGGACAACGAGCAGTACTTC
abundance: many
v_gene: TRBV29-1
d_gene: .
j_gene: TRBJ2-7

CDR3aa: CASSFSPSEQYF
CDR3nt: TGTGCCAGCAGTTTTTCCCCCTCCGAGCAGTACTTC
abundance: many
v_gene: TRBV12-3/TRBV12-4
d_gene: .
j_gene: TRBJ2-7

CDR3aa: CASSLGFEQFF
CDR3nt: TGTGCCAGCAGTTTAGGCTTTGAGCAGTTCTTC
abundance: few
v_gene: TRBV12-3/TRBV12-4
d_gene: .
j_gene: TRBJ2-1

CDR3aa: CAIRMRDSETGELFF
CDR3nt: TGTGCCATCAGGATGCGGGACTCTGAGACCGGGGAGCTGTTTTTT
abundance: few
v_gene: TRBV10-3
d_gene: .
j_gene: TRBJ2-2

CDR3aa: CASSERGFGEQYF
CDR3nt: TGTGCCAGCAGTGAGAGGGGTTTCGGGGAGCAGTACTTC
abundance: few
v_gene: TRBV6-1
d_gene: .
j_gene: TRBJ2-7

CDR3aa: CASSRSTGAFF
CDR3nt: TGTGCCAGCAGCCGCTCAACTGGAGCTTTCTTT
abundance: .
v_gene: TRBV2
d_gene: .
j_gene: TRBJ1-1

CDR3aa: CASRETSGSTQYF
CDR3nt: TGTGCCAGCAGGGAGACTAGCGGGTCTACGCAGTATTTT
abundance: few
v_gene: TRBV6-1
d_gene: TRBD2
j_gene: TRBJ2-3

CDR3aa: CASSHQGGEQYF
CDR3nt: TGTGCCAGCAGCCACCAGGGTGGCGAGCAGTACTTC
abundance: many
v_gene: TRBV3-1
d_gene: .
j_gene: TRBJ2-7

CDR3aa: CASRRTGGAGELFF
CDR3nt: TGTGCCAGCAGAAGGACAGGGGGCGCGGGGGAGCTGTTTTTT
abundance: few
v_gene: TRBV7-3
d_gene: TRBD1
j_gene: TRBJ2-2

CDR3aa: CASPQPSYEQYF
CDR3nt: TGTGCCTCCCCCCAGCCCTCCTACGAGCAGTACTTC
abundance: many
v_gene: TRBV2
d_gene: .
j_gene: TRBJ2-7

CDR3aa: CASSFQGARFTEAFF
CDR3nt: TGTGCCAGCAGCTTTCAGGGGGCGAGGTTCACTGAAGCTTTCTTT
abundance: many
v_gene: TRBV11-1
d_gene: TRBD1
j_gene: TRBJ1-1

CDR3aa: CASSLNANPTRRELFF
CDR3nt: TGTGCCAGCAGCTTAAACGCCAACCCAACAAGGCGGGAGCTGTTTTTT
abundance: .
v_gene: TRBV7-2
d_gene: .
j_gene: TRBJ2-2

CDR3aa: CASSFSPRGNQPQHF
CDR3nt: TGTGCCAGCAGTTTCTCTCCTCGGGGCAATCAGCCCCAGCATTTT
abundance: many
v_gene: TRBV28
d_gene: .
j_gene: TRBJ1-5

CDR3aa: CSPGGRGHEQYF
CDR3nt: TGCAGCCCTGGAGGTAGGGGGCACGAGCAGTACTTC
abundance: many
v_gene: TRBV20-1
d_gene: TRBD1
j_gene: TRBJ2-7

CDR3aa: CSAMGGDNYGYTF
CDR3nt: TGCAGCGCTATGGGGGGTGATAACTATGGCTACACCTTC
abundance: .
v_gene: TRBV29-1
d_gene: .
j_gene: TRBJ1-2

CDR3aa: CASSTLAGDSETQYF
CDR3nt: TGCGCCAGCAGCACCCTAGCGGGAGATTCGGAGACCCAGTACTTC
abundance: .
v_gene: TRBV5-1
d_gene: TRBD2
j_gene: TRBJ2-5

CDR3aa: CASSESRQPQHF
CDR3nt: TGTGCCAGCAGTGAAAGTAGGCAGCCCCAGCATTTT
abundance: .
v_gene: TRBV6-1
d_gene: .
j_gene: TRBJ1-5

CDR3aa: CASSHPGELFF
CDR3nt: TGCGCCAGCAGCCATCCCGGGGAGCTGTTTTTT
abundance: .
v_gene: TRBV4-1
d_gene: .
j_gene: TRBJ2-2

CDR3aa: CASSLQGFDYGYAF
CDR3nt: TGTGCCAGCAGCTTGCAGGGGTTCGACTATGGCTACGCCTTC
abundance: .
v_gene: TRBV5-4
d_gene: .
j_gene: TRBJ1-2

CDR3aa: CSTRRGGFYNSPLHF
CDR3nt: TGCAGTACTAGGCGTGGGGGGTTCTATAATTCACCCCTCCACTTT
abundance: .
v_gene: TRBV20-1
d_gene: .
j_gene: TRBJ1-6

CDR3aa: CASNQQGENSPLHF
CDR3nt: TGTGCCAGCAACCAACAGGGGGAAAATTCACCCCTCCACTTT
abundance: .
v_gene: TRBV3-1
d_gene: TRBD1
j_gene: TRBJ1-6

CDR3aa: CASSPRLGAGSSGANVLTF
CDR3nt: TGTGCCAGCAGTCCCCGCCTGGGGGCAGGCAGTTCTGGGGCCAACGTCCTGACTTTC
abundance: many
v_gene: TRBV12-3/TRBV12-4
d_gene: .
j_gene: TRBJ2-6

CDR3aa: CASSSRLGTSGWQETQYF
CDR3nt: TGTGCCAGCAGCTCCCGCCTGGGGACTAGCGGGTGGCAAGAGACCCAGTACTTC
abundance: once
v_gene: TRBV6-2/TRBV6-3
d_gene: TRBD2
j_gene: TRBJ2-5

CDR3aa: CASSPAFGIATGELFF
CDR3nt: TGTGCCAGCAGTCCCGCTTTTGGGATAGCCACCGGGGAGCTGTTTTTT
abundance: many
v_gene: TRBV28
d_gene: .
j_gene: TRBJ2-2

CDR3aa: CASSRRQGEAFF
CDR3nt: TGTGCCAGCAGCAGACGACAGGGTGAAGCTTTCTTT
abundance: .
v_gene: TRBV7-9
d_gene: TRBD1
j_gene: TRBJ1-1

CDR3aa: CASSSPTSGQYF
CDR3nt: TGTGCCAGCAGCTCCCCGACTAGCGGGCAGTACTTC
abundance: .
v_gene: TRBV7-2
d_gene: TRBD2
j_gene: TRBJ2-5

CDR3aa: CASSLIFETNTGEPFF
CDR3nt: TGTGCCAGCAGCTTAATTTTCGAGACGAACACCGGGGAGCCGTTTTTT
abundance: once
v_gene: TRBV7-8
d_gene: .
j_gene: TRBJ2-2

CDR3aa: CSVASDRGNEQYF
CDR3nt: TGCAGCGTTGCCTCTGACAGGGGAAACGAGCAGTACTTC
abundance: many
v_gene: TRBV29-1
d_gene: TRBD1
j_gene: TRBJ2-7

CDR3aa: CASQLNSPLHF
CDR3nt: TGTGCCAGCCAACTGAATTCACCCCTCCACTTT
abundance: .
v_gene: TRBV7-2
d_gene: .
j_gene: TRBJ1-6

CDR3aa: CASSPLGRTSYEQYF
CDR3nt: TGTGCCAGCTCACCTTTGGGACGGACCTCCTACGAGCAGTACTTC
abundance: few
v_gene: TRBV18
d_gene: .
j_gene: TRBJ2-7

CDR3aa: CASSGRGYEQYF
CDR3nt: TGTGCCAGCAGTGGCAGGGGATACGAGCAGTACTTC
abundance: many
v_gene: TRBV28
d_gene: .
j_gene: TRBJ2-7